The source of this TCR beta chain is a study of PD-1 blockade in mismatch repair-deficient tumors. Study summary: Patients had about a dozen mismatch repair-deficient cancer types and were previously treated and progressing.

Mismatch repair deficiency was confirmed in all patients, by PCR or immunohistochemistry. The TCR-sequenced patients were three responders to pembrolizumab. Study-level findings and limits: After pembrolizumab, tumor-resident clones rose rapidly, then generally contracted before radiologic responses.

Notes on this clone: What it recognizes is unknown.

The assay was immunoSEQ multiplex PCR, and TCRdb's table has in-frame clones only and misses some. The sample holds 76,000 or so clones, approximately 80% seen once. Germline values: CDR1 SGHTA, CDR2 FQGNSA. V shed 3 bases, J shed 3 bases, and the junction held 4 bases outside the gene matches. The CDR3 sequence is 14 residues long. The chain recombines TRBV7-2 with TRBJ2-7; 8 nucleotides align to TRBD1. The source is an adult with mismatch repair-deficient cancer. The sequenced sample was peripheral blood, obtained 44 weeks after starting pembrolizumab. The CDR3: CASSFFGQGYEQYF. The CDR3 bases are TGTGCCAGCAGCTTCTTCGGACAGGGCTACGAGCAGTACTTC.